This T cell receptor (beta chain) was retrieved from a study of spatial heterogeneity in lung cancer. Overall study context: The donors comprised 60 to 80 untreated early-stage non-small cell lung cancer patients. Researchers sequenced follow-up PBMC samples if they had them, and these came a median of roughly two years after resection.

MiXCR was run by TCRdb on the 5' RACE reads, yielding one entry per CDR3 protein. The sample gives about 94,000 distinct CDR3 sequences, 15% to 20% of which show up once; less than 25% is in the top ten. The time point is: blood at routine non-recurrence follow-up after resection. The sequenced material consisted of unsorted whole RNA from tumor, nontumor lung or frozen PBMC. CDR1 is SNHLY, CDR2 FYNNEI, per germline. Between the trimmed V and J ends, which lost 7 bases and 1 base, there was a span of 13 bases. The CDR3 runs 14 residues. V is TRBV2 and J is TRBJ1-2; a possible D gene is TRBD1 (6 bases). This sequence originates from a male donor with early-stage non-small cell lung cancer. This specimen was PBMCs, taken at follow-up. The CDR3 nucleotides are TGTGCCAGCACGGGGACAATTCTTAACTATGGCTACACCTTC. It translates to CASTGTILNYGYTF. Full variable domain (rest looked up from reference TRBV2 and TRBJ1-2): EPEVTQTPSHQVTQMGQEVILRCVPISNHLYFYWYRQILGQKVEFLVSFYNNEISEKSEIFDDQFSVERPDGSNFTLKIRSTKLEDSAMYFCASTGTILNYGYTFGSGTRLTVV.